This T cell receptor (beta chain) was identified in a study of T cell responses to AZD1222 COVID-19 vaccine. Method: immunoSEQ multiplex PCR; TCRdb's copy keeps in-frame clones and lacks some. Of more than 85,000 clones in the sample, approximately 88% were seen once. CDR1 SGHTA and CDR2 FQGNSA come from the germline V gene. This CDR3 is built from 13 residues. V dropped 4 bases and J dropped 1 base, with 7 bases sitting between them. The TCR was taken from an adult in good health. The sample consisted of peripheral blood, taken on day 0 of AZD1222 vaccination. The V and J genes are TRBV7-2 and TRBJ2-5; D remains unclear. The CDR3 DNA sequence: TGTGCCAGCAGCTCTCTTTCCCAAGAGACCCAGTACTTC. Its protein is CASSSLSQETQYF.